The 17 T cell receptor beta chains below all came from one sample that was sequenced in a study of T cells expressing NK-cell markers. TCRdb derives one entry per CDR3 protein from the 5' RACE reads, leaving out DNA. This listing includes 150,000 to 170,000 distinct CDR3 sequences. The source material was blood T cells: a sorted CD56 or NKG2C T cell subset, CD4+ or CD8+ T cells, or bulk PBMC T cells (not recorded which). The receptors originated from a woman between 45 and 60 years old in good health.

The V and J genes are TRBV7-9 and TRBJ2-2; the TCRdb call, TRBD1, lacks DNA for checking. This CDR3 spans 18 amino acids. Germline V lookup: CDR1 SEHNR, CDR2 FQNEAQ (reference sequence). CDR3: CASSPQPGQGEAHGELFF.

The chain has TRBV11-3 and TRBJ1-4; the D call from TCRdb, TRBD1, cannot be confirmed without DNA. CDR1 is SGHNT and CDR2 is YENEEA in the germline V gene. The CDR3 totals 14 residues. The CDR3: CASSLRDMEEKLFF.

The V call is TRBV5-5, the J call TRBJ2-1. The CDR3 runs to 11 residues. The germline V gene encodes CDR1 SGHKS and CDR2 YYEKEE (reference sequence). CDR3 amino acids: CASSDGFSEFF.

The V gene is TRBV4-1, the J gene TRBJ2-1; TCRdb outputs TRBD1, but without DNA this stays unchecked. This CDR3 has 15 residues. From germline, CDR1 is MGHRA and CDR2 YSYEKL. The CDR3 spells CASSLKNPGGGEQFF.

The rearrangement uses TRBV11-2 and TRBJ2-1; TCRdb proposes TRBD1, but this gene call is untestable without DNA. The germline V gene has CDR1 SGHAT and CDR2 FQNNGV. This CDR3 comprises 14 residues. The CDR3 is CASSLAPASNEQFF.

The chain uses TRBV7-9 and TRBJ2-3. CDR1 SEHNR and CDR2 FQNEAQ come from the germline V gene (reference sequence). The CDR3 loop spans 15 amino acids. The CDR3 loop reads CASSLDGDSTDTQYF.

The chain combines TRBV7-8 with TRBJ1-5; TCRdb lists TRBD1, though no DNA is available to test this call. The CDR3 is 14 residues long. The V gene's germline CDR1 is SGHVS and CDR2 FQNEAQ. CDR3 sequence reads: CASSLHRVNQPQHF. Complete variable domain (other parts from reference TRBV7-8 and TRBJ1-5): GAGVSQSPRYKVAKRGQDVALRCDPISGHVSLFWYQQALGQGPEFLTYFQNEAQLDKSGLPSDRFFAERPEGSVSTLKIQRTQQEDSAVYLCASSLHRVNQPQHFGDGTRLSIL.

The chain uses TRBV5-5 and TRBJ1-1; TCRdb picks TRBD1, but there is no DNA to check that call. Germline values: CDR1 SGHKS, CDR2 YYEKEE (reference sequence). This CDR3 comprises 18 residues. The CDR3 loop reads CASSLAGAGEAWNTEAFF.

The J gene is TRBJ1-1, the V gene TRBV12-3 or TRBV12-4. There are 11 residues in the CDR3. The CDR3 is CASSSMLEAFF.

The chain links TRBV27 to TRBJ1-2. The CDR3 runs to 15 residues. The germline V gene encodes CDR1 MNHEY and CDR2 SMNVEV (reference sequence). The CDR3 protein is CASSFRSETNYGYTF.

The V and J genes are TRBV5-1 and TRBJ1-1. The CDR3 is made up of 13 amino acids. CDR1 and CDR2 (germline): SGHRS, YFSETQ. This chain's CDR3 is CASSPSWDLEAFF. The complete variable domain, with remaining parts taken from reference TRBV5-1 and TRBJ1-1, reads KAGVTQTPRYLIKTRGQQVTLSCSPISGHRSVSWYQQTPGQGLQFLFEYFSETQRNKGNFPGRFSGRQFSNSRSEMNVSTLELGDSALYLCASSPSWDLEAFFGQGTRLTVV.

The CDR3 is CASSLLTVAGQETQYF. The chain combines TRBV5-1 with TRBJ2-5; TCRdb indicates TRBD2, and absent DNA this call remains unverified. This CDR3 has 16 residues. CDR1 SGHRS and CDR2 YFSETQ come from the germline V gene.

CDR3 sequence reads: CASSLKWEGPYEQYF. The chain joins TRBV13 to TRBJ2-7; TCRdb reports TRBD2, a call that lacks DNA to check it against. CDR3 length: 15 residues. Germline CDR1 reads PRHDT; CDR2 reads FYEKMQ (reference sequence).

J is TRBJ1-1 and V is TRBV29-1. CDR3 length: 13 residues. Germline CDR1 SQVTM, CDR2 ANQGSEA. The CDR3: CSVDQQTNTEAFF.

This rearrangement joins TRBV27 to TRBJ1-4; checking the TCRdb D call of TRBD1 is not possible without DNA. CDR1 is MNHEY and CDR2 is SMNVEV in the germline V gene (reference sequence). CDR3 size: 12 residues. This chain's CDR3 is CASSATGTVMFF.

The chain couples TRBV4-1 to TRBJ2-5; TCRdb proposes TRBD1, but this gene call is untestable without DNA. CDR3 length: 15 residues. Germline CDR1 is MGHRA and CDR2 is YSYEKL. The CDR3 loop reads CASSTRSQAPETQYF.

The J gene is TRBJ2-1, the V gene TRBV7-6; TCRdb's D call of TRBD2 is untestable without DNA. Germline lookup yields CDR1 SGHVS and CDR2 FNYEAQ. The CDR3 covers 13 residues. The CDR3 loop reads CASSAGRGDEQFF. Variable domain in full (rest from reference TRBV7-6 and TRBJ2-1): GAGVSQSPRYKVTKRGQDVALRCDPISGHVSLYWYRQALGQGPEFLTYFNYEAQQDKSGLPNDRFSAERPEGSISTLTIQRTEQRDSAMYRCASSAGRGDEQFFGPGTRLTVL.